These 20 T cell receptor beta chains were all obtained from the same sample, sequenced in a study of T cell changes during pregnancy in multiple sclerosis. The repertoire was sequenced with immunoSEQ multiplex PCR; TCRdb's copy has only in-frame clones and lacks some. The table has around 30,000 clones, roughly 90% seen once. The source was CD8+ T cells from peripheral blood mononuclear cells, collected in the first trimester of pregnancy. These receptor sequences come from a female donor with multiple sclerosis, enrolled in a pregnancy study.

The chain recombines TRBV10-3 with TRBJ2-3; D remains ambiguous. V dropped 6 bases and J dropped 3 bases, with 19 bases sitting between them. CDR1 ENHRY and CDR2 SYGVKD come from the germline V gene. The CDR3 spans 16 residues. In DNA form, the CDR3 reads TGTGCCATCAGATCAGACCCCCCTTCGGAGACAGATACGCAGTATTTT. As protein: CAIRSDPPSETDTQYF.

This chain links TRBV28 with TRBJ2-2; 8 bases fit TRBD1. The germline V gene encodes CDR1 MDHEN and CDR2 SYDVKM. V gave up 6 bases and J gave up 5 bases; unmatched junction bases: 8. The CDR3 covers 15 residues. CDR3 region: CASSLGQGETGELFF. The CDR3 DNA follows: TGTGCCAGCAGCCTTGGACAGGGAGAAACCGGGGAGCTGTTTTTT.

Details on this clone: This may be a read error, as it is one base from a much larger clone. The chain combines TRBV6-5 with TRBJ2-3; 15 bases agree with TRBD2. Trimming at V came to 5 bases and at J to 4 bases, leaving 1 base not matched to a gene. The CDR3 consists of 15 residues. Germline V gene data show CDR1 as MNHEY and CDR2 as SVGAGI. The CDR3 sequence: CASSGLAGGPDTQYF. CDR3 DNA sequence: TGTGCCAGCAGTGGACTAGCGGGGGGGCCAGATACGCAGTATTTT.

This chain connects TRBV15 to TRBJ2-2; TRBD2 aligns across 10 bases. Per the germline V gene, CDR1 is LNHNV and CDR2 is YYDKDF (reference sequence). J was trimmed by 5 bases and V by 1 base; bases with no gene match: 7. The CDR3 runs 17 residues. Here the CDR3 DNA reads TGTGCCACCAGCAGAGGGATGAGCGGGAGGGGGACCGGGGAGCTGTTTTTT. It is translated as CATSRGMSGRGTGELFF.

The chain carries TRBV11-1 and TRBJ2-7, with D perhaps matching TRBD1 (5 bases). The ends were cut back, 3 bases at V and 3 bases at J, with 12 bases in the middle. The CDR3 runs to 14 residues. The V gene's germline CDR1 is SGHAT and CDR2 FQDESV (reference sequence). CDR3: CASSFSGRVYEQYF. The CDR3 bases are TGTGCCAGCAGCTTTAGTGGCAGGGTCTACGAGCAGTACTTC.

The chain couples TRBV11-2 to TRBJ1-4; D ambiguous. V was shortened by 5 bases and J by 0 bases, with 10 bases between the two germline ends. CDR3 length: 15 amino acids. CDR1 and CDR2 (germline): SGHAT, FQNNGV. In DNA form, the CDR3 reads TGTGCCAGCAGCCGGGTGGCCTCAACTAATGAAAAACTGTTTTTT. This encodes CASSRVASTNEKLFF.

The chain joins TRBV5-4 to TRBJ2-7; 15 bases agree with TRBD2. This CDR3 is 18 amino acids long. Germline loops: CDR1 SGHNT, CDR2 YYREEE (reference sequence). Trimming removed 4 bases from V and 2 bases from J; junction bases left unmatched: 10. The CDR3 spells CASSPGLAGGPRAYEQYF. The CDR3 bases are TGTGCCAGCAGCCCCGGACTAGCGGGAGGGCCTAGGGCCTACGAGCAGTACTTC.

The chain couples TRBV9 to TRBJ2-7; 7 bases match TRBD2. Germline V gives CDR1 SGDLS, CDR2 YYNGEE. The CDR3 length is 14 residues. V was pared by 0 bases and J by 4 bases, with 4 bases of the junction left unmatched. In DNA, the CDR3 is TGTGCCAGCAGCGTAGGACTAGCAGGTTACGAGCAGTACTTC. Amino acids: CASSVGLAGYEQYF. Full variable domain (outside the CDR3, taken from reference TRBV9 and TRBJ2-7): DSGVTQTPKHLITATGQRVTLRCSPRSGDLSVYWYQQSLDQGLQFLIQYYNGEERAKGNILERFSAQQFPDLHSELNLSSLELGDSALYFCASSVGLAGYEQYFGPGTRLTVT.

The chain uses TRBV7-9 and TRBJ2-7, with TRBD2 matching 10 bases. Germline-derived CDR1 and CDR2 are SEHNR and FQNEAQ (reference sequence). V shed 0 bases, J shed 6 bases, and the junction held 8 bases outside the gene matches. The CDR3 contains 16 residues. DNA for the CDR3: TGTGCCAGCAGCTTAGCGGACCTAGCGGGAGAATCCGAGCAGTACTTC. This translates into CASSLADLAGESEQYF.

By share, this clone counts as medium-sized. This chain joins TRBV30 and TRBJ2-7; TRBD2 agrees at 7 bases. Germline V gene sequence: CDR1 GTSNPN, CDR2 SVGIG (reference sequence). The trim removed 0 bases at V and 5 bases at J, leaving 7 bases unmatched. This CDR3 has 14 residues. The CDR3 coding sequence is TGTGCCTGGAGTGTGGGGAGGGACGTCCACGAGCAGTACTTC. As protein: CAWSVGRDVHEQYF.

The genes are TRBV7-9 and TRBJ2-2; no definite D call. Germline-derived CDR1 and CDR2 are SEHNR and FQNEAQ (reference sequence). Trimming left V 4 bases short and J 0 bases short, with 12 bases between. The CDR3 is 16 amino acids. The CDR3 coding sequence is TGTGCCAGCAGCTCGAGTGTAACGGCGAACACCGGGGAGCTGTTTTTT. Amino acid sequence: CASSSSVTANTGELFF. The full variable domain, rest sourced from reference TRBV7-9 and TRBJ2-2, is DTGVSQNPRHKITKRGQNVTFRCDPISEHNRLYWYRQTLGQGPEFLTYFQNEAQLEKSRLLSDRFSAERPKGSFSTLEIQRTEQGDSAMYLCASSSSVTANTGELFFGEGSRLTVL.

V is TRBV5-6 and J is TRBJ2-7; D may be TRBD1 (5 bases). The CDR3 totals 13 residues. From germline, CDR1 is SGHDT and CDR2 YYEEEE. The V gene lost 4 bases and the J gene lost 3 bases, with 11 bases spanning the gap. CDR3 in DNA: TGTGCCAGCAGCCCCGACAGATTCTACGAGCAGTACTTC. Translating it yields CASSPDRFYEQYF. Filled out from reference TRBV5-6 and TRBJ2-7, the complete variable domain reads DAGVTQSPTHLIKTRGQQVTLRCSPKSGHDTVSWYQQALGQGPQFIFQYYEEEERQRGNFPDRFSGHQFPNYSSELNVNALLLGDSALYLCASSPDRFYEQYFGPGTRLTVT.

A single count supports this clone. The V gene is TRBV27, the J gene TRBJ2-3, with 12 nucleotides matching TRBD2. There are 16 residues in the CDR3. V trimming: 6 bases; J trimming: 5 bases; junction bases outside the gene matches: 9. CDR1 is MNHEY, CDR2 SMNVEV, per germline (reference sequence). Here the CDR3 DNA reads TGTGCCAGCAGCCCTAGCCTAGCGGGGGGGGTAGATACGCAGTATTTT. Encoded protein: CASSPSLAGGVDTQYF.

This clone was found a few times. CDR3: CASSQEIGDYGYTF. CDR3 bases: TGCGCCAGCAGCCAGGAGATCGGCGACTATGGCTACACCTTC. The chain links TRBV4-1 to TRBJ1-2; D gene uncertain. With 3 bases removed from V and 3 bases from J, the gap between germline ends came to 11 bases. The CDR3 runs 14 residues. The germline gives CDR1 MGHRA, CDR2 YSYEKL.

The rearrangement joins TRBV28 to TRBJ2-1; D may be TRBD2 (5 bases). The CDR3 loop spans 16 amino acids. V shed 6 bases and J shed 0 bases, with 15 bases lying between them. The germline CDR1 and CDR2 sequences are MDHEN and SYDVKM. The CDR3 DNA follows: TGTGCCAGCAGCCCTCTGGGGAGATCCTCCTACAATGAGCAGTTCTTC. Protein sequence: CASSPLGRSSYNEQFF. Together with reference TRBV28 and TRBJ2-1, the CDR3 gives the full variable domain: DVKVTQSSRYLVKRTGEKVFLECVQDMDHENMFWYRQDPGLGLRLIYFSYDVKMKEKGDIPEGYSVSREKKERFSLILESASTNQTSMYLCASSPLGRSSYNEQFFGPGTRLTVL.

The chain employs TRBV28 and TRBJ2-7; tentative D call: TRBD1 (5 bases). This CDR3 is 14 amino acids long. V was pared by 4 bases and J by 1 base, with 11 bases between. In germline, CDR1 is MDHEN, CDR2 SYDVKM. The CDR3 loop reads CASSYTDSSYEQYF. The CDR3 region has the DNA TGTGCCAGCAGTTACACCGACAGTTCCTACGAGCAGTACTTC.

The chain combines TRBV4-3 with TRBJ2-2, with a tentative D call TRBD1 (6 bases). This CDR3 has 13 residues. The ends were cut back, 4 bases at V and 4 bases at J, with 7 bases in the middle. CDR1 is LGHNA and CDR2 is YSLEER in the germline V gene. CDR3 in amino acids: CASSLGGTGELFF. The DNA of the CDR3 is TGCGCCAGCAGCCTAGGGGGCACCGGGGAGCTGTTTTTT.

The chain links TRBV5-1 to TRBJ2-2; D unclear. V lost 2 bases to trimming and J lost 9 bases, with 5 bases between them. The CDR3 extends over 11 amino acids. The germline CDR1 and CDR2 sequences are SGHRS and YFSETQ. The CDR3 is CASSFGRELFF. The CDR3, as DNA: TGCGCCAGCAGCTTTGGCCGGGAGCTGTTTTTT.

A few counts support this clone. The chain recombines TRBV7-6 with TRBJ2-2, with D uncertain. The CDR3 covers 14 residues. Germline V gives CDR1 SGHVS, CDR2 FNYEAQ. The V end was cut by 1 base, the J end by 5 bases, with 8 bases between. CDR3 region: CASSLGSETGELFF. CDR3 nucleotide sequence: TGTGCCAGCAGCTTAGGAAGCGAAACCGGGGAGCTGTTTTTT.

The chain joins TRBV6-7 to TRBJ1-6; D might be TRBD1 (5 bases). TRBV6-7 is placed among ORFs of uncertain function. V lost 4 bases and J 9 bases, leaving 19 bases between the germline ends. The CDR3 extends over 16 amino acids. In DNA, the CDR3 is TGTGCCAGCAGTTCCCTGGGACCCCGGGGGGGTTCACCCCTCCACTTT. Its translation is CASSSLGPRGGSPLHF.